The present T cell receptor beta chain was sequenced within a study of T cells after yellow fever vaccination. Many counts were recorded for this clonotype. The CDR3 loop spans 15 amino acids. V lost 6 bases, J lost 6 bases, and 20 bases lay in between. Per the germline V gene, CDR1 is SGHRS and CDR2 is YFSETQ. TCRdb re-derived calls from the 5' RACE reads in MiXCR, one entry per CDR3 protein. The sample has around 160,000 distinct CDR3 sequences; 6% to 7.5% are singletons. This chain uses TRBV5-1 with TRBJ2-3; TRBD2 might be the D (5 bases). The TCR sequence derives from a man between 18 and 29 years old who received the YFV17D yellow fever vaccine. The sample consisted of CD4+ T cells sorted from PBMCs, taken 5 days after the first yellow fever vaccination. The CDR3 loop reads CASTTTGGPGDTQYF. CDR3 nucleotide sequence: TGCGCCAGCACAACTACGGGCGGGCCCGGGGATACGCAGTATTTT.